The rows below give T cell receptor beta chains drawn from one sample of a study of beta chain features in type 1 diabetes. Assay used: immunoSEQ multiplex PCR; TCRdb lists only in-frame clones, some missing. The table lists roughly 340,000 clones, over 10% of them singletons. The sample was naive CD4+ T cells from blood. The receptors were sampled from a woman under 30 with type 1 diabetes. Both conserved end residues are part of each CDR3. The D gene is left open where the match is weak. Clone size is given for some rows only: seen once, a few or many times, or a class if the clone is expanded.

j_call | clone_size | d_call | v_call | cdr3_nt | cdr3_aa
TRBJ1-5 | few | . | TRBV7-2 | TGTGCCAGCAGCTTAGAGGGGGACCCGAATCAGCCCCAGCATTTT | CASSLEGDPNQPQHF
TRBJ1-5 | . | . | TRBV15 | TGTGCCACCAGCAGAGACCACAATCAGCCCCAGCATTTT | CATSRDHNQPQHF
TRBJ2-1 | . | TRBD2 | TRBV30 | TGTGCCTGGAGTGTACGGGGGGGGCTGGAGCAGTTCTTC | CAWSVRGGLEQFF
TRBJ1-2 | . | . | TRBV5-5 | TGTGCCAGCAGCTACAGGGCTGCTAGAGGCTACACCTTC | CASSYRAARGYTF
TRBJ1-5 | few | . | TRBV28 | TGTGCCAGCAGTCGACGACCACATGCAGGGGATCAGCCCCAGCATTTT | CASSRRPHAGDQPQHF
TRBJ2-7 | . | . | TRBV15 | TGTGCCACCAGCAGCCCGGACAGCGCCTACGAGCAGTACTTC | CATSSPDSAYEQYF
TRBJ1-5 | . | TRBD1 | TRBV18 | TGTGCCAGCTCACCAGGGACAGGGGGCCTCCAGCCCCAGCATTTT | CASSPGTGGLQPQHF
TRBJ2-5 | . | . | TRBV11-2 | TGTGCCAGCAGCTTAGAGAGACAGGCCCCGACCCAGTACTTC | CASSLERQAPTQYF
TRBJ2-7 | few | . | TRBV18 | TGTGCCAGCTCACCCGGACAATACGAGCAGTACTTC | CASSPGQYEQYF
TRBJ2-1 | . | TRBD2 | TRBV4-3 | TGCGCCAGCAGCCAAGATGGGGGGTCGGGACTAGTGGAGCAGTTCTTC | CASSQDGGSGLVEQFF
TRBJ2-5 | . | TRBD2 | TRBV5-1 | TGCGCCAGCAGGGCAGCCGGGACTAGCGGTGAGACCCAGTACTTC | CASRAAGTSGETQYF
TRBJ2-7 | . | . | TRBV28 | TGTGCCAGCAGTTTATTTGCAGGCCCCTACGAGCAGTACTTC | CASSLFAGPYEQYF
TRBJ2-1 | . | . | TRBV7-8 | TGTGCCAGCAGCTACACAAACAATGAGCAGTTCTTC | CASSYTNNEQFF
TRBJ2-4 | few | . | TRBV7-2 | TGTGCCAGCATCCCTACCGTAGGGGGTAACATTCAGTACTTC | CASIPTVGGNIQYF
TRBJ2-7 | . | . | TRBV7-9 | TGTGCCAGCAGCAACTCAGGCTACGAGCAGTACTTC | CASSNSGYEQYF
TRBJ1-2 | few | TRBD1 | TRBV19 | TGTGCCAGTAGTGTCACAACAGGGGAACGGGGCTACACCTTC | CASSVTTGERGYTF
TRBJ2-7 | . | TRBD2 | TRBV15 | TGTGCCACCAGCAGACTACCAGGGGCTAGCGGGGGTTTATCCTACGAGCAGTACTTC | CATSRLPGASGGLSYEQYF
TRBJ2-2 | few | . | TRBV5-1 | TGCGCCAGCAGCTTGGTGGCAGACTTTACCGGGGAGCTGTTTTTT | CASSLVADFTGELFF
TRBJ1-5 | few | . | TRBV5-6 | TGTGCCAGCAGCTTGACAGGCCATCAGCCCCAGCATTTT | CASSLTGHQPQHF
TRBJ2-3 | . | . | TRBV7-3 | TGTGCCAGCAGCTTTGGGACTAGCACAGATACGCAGTATTTT | CASSFGTSTDTQYF
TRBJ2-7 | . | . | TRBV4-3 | TGCGCCAGCAGCCAAGGGACGGGGTGGTACGAGCAGTACTTC | CASSQGTGWYEQYF
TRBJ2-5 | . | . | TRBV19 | TGTGCCAGTAGTGGACAAGGAAGAGAGGCCCAGTACTTC | CASSGQGREAQYF
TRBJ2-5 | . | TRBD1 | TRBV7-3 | TGTGCCAGCAACAACCGGGACAGGGGGCAAGAGACCCAGTACTTC | CASNNRDRGQETQYF
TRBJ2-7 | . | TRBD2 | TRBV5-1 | TGCGCCAGCAGCTCCGGGACTAGTGGCTACGAGCAGTACTTC | CASSSGTSGYEQYF
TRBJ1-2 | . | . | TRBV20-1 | TGCAGTGCTAGCGGGTGGTATGGCTACACCTTC | CSASGWYGYTF
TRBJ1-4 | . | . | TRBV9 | TGTGCCAGCAGCACACAGGAAGGAAAACTGTTTTTT | CASSTQEGKLFF